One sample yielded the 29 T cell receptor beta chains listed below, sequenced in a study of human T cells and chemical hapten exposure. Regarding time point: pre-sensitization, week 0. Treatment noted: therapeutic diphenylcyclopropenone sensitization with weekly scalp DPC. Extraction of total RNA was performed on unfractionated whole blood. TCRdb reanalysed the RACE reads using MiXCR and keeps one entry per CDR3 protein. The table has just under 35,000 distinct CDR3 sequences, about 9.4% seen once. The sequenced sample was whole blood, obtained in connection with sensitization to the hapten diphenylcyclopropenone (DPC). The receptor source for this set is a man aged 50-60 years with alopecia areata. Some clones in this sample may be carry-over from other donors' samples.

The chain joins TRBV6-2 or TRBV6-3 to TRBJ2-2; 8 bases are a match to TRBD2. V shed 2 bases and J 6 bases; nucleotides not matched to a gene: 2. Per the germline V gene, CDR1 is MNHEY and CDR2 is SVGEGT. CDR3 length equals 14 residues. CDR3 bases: TGTGCCAGCAGTTACGGCGGGAGGTCCGGGGAGCTGTTTTTT. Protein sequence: CASSYGGRSGELFF.

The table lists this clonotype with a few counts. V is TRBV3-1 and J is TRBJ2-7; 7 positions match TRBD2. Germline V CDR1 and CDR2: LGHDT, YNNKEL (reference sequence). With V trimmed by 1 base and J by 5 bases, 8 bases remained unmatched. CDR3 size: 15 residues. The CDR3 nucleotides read TGTGCCAGCAGCCAAGTTCGGACTAGAACCCACGAGCAGTACTTC. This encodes CASSQVRTRTHEQYF.

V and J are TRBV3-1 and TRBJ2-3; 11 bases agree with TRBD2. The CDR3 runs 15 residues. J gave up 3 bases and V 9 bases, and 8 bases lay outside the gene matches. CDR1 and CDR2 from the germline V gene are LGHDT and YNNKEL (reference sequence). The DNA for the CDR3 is TGTGCCAGTAAATCGACTAGCGGGAATACAGATACGCAGTATTTT. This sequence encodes CASKSTSGNTDTQYF.

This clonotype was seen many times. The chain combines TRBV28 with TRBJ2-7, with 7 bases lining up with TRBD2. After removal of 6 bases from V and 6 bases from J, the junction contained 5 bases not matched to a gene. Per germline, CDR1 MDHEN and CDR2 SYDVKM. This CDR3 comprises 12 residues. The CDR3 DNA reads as TGTGCCAGCAGAATTCCGGGAGGCGAGCAGTACTTC. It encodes CASRIPGGEQYF.

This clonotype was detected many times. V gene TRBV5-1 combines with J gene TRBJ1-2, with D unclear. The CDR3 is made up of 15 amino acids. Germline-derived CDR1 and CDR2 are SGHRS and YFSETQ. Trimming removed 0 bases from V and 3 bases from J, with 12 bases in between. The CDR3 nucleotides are TGCGCCAGCAGCTTGGTGGCAGGTGGAGACTATGGCTACACCTTC. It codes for CASSLVAGGDYGYTF.

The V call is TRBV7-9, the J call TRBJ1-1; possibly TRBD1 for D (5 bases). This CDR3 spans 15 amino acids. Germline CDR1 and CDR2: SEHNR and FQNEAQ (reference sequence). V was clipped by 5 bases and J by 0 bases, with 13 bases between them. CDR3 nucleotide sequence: TGTGCCAGCAGCCCTATGGGGGTCATGAACACTGAAGCTTTCTTT. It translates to CASSPMGVMNTEAFF.

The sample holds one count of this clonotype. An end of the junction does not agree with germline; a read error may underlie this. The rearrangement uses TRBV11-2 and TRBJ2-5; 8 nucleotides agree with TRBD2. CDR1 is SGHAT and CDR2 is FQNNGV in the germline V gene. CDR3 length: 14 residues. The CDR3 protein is CASSLARTSQFWHF. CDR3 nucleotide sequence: TGTGCCAGCAGCTTAGCGAGGACTAGCCAGTTTTGGCACTTC.

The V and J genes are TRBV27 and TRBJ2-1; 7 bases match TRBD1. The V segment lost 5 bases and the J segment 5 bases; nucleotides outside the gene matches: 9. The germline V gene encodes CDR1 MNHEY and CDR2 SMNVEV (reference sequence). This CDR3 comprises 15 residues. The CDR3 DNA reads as TGTGCCAGCAGTGTCCGACAGGGTGGCCACAATGAGCAGTTCTTC. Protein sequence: CASSVRQGGHNEQFF.

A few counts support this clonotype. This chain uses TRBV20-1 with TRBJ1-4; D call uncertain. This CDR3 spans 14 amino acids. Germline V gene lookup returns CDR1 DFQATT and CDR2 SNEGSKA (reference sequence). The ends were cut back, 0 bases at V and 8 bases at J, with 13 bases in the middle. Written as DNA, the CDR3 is TGCAGTGCTAGAGATCCGAGGCGCGGGGAAAAACTGTTTTTT. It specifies CSARDPRRGEKLFF.

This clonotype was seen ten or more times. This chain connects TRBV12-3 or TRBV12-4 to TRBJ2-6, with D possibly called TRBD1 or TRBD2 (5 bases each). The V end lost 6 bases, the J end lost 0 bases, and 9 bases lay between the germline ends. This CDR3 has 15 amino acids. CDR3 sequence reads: CASRLGVSGANVLTF. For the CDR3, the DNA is TGTGCCAGCAGGCTGGGGGTCTCTGGGGCCAACGTCCTGACTTTC.

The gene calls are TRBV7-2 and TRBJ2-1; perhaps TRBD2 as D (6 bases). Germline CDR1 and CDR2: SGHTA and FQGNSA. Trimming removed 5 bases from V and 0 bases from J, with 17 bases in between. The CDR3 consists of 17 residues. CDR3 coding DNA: TGTGCCAGCAGCCCCCGGGGGAAAATGAGCTCCTACAATGAGCAGTTCTTC. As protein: CASSPRGKMSSYNEQFF.

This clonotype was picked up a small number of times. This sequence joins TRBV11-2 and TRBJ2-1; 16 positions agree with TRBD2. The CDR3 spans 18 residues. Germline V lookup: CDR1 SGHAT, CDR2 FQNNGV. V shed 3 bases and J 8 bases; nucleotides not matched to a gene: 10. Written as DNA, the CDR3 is TGTGCCAGCAGCTTTCAGGCCTACGGGACTAGCGGGAGGGATGAGCAGTTCTTC. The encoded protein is CASSFQAYGTSGRDEQFF.

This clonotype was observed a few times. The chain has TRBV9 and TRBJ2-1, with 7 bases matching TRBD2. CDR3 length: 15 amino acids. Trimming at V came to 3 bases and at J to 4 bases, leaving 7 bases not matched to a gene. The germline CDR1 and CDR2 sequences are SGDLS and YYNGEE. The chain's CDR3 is CASSARLAGYNEQFF. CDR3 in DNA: TGTGCCAGCAGCGCAAGACTAGCAGGATACAATGAGCAGTTCTTC.

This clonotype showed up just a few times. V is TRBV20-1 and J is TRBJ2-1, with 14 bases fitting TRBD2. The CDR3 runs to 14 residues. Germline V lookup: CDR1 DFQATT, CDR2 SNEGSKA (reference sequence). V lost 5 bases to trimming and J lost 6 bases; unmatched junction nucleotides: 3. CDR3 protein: CSASGTSGSNEQFF. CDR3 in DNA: TGCAGTGCTTCCGGGACTAGCGGGAGCAATGAGCAGTTCTTC.

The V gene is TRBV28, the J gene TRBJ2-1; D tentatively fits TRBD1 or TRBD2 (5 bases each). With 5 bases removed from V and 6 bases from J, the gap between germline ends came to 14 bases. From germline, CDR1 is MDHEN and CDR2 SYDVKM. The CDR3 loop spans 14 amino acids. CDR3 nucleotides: TGTGCCAGCAGTGCGTCGAGGGGTGGCAATGAGCAGTTCTTC. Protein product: CASSASRGGNEQFF.

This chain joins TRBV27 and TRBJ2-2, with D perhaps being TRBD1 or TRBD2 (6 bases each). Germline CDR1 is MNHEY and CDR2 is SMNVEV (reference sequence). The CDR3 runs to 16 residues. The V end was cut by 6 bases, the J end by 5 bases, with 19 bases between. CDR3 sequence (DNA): TGTGCCAGCAGACGATTCGTAAGGGGGAGGACCGGGGAGCTGTTTTTT. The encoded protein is CASRRFVRGRTGELFF.

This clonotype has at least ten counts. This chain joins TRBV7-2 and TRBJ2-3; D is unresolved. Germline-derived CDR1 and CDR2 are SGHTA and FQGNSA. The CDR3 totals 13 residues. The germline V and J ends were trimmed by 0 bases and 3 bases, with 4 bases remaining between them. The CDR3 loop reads CASSLAITDTQYF. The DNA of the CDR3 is TGTGCCAGCAGCTTAGCGATAACAGATACGCAGTATTTT.

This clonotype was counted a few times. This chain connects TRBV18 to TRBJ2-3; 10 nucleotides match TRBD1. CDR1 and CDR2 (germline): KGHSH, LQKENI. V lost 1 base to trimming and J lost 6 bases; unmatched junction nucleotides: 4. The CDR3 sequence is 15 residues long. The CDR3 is CASSPRQGAMDTQYF. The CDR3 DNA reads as TGTGCCAGCTCACCACGACAGGGGGCAATGGATACGCAGTATTTT.

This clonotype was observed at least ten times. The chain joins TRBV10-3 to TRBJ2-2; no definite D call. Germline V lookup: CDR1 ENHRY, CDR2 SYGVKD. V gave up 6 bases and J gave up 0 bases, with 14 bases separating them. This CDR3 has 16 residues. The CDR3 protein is CAISITDSPNTGELFF. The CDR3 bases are TGTGCCATCAGCATTACAGACTCCCCGAACACCGGGGAGCTGTTTTTT.

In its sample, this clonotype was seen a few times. CDR3 loop: CASSAGPEAFF. Here the CDR3 DNA reads TGTGCCAGCAGCGCAGGGCCTGAAGCTTTCTTT. The chain employs TRBV7-9 and TRBJ1-1; tentatively, D is TRBD1 (5 bases). V was clipped by 5 bases and J by 6 bases, with 7 bases between them. This CDR3 contains 11 residues. The germline gives CDR1 SEHNR, CDR2 FQNEAQ (reference sequence).

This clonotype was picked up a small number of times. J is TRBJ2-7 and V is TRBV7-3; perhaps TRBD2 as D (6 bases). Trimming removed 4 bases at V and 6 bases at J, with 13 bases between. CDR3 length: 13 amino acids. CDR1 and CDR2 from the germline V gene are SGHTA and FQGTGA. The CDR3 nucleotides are TGTGCCAGCAGCTGGAGGAGGGGCGGCGAGCAGTACTTC. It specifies CASSWRRGGEQYF.

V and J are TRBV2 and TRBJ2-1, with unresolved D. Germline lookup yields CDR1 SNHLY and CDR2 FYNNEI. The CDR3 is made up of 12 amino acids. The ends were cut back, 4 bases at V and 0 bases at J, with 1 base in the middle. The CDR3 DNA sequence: TGTGCCAGCAGTGTCTCCTACAATGAGCAGTTCTTC. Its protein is CASSVSYNEQFF.

The CDR3 DNA follows: TGCAGTGCCCCGGACAGGGGAGACTATGGCTACACCTTC. Its protein product is CSAPDRGDYGYTF. The chain joins TRBV20-1 to TRBJ1-2; 9 bases line up with TRBD1. Trimming cost V 6 bases and J 3 bases; bases outside gene matches: 5. This CDR3 has 13 residues. Germline V gives CDR1 DFQATT, CDR2 SNEGSKA (reference sequence).

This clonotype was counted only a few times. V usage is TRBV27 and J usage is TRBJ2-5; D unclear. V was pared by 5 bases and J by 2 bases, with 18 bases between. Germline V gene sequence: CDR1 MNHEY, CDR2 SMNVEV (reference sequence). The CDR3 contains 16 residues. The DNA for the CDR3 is TGTGCCAGCAGTCCCTATACCCCCCCGGGTCAAGAGACCCAGTACTTC. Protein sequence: CASSPYTPPGQETQYF.

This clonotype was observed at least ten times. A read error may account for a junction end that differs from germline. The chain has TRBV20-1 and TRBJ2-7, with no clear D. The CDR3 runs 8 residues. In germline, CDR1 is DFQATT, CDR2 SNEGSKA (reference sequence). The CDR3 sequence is CSANYRDF. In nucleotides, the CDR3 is TGCAGTGCTAACTATCGAGACTTC.

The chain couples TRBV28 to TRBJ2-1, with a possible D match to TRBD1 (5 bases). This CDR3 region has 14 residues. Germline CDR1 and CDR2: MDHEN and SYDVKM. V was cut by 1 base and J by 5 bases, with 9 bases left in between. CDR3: CASSLYQGHNEQFF. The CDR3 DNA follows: TGTGCCAGCAGTTTATATCAGGGTCACAATGAGCAGTTCTTC.

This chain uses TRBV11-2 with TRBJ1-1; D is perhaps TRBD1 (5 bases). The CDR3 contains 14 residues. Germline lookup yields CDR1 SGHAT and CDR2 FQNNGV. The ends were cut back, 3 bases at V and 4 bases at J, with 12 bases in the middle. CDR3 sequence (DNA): TGTGCCAGCAGCTTGAGGGGAGGAAGCACTGAAGCTTTCTTT. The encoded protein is CASSLRGGSTEAFF. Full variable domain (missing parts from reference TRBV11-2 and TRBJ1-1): EAGVAQSPRYKIIEKRQSVAFWCNPISGHATLYWYQQILGQGPKLLIQFQNNGVVDDSQLPKDRFSAERLKGVDSTLKIQPAKLEDSAVYLCASSLRGGSTEAFFGQGTRLTVV.

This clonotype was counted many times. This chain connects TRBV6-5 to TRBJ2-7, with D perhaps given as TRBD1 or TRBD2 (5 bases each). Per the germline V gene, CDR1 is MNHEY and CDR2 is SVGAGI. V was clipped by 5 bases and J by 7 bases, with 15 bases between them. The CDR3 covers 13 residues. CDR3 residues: CASSPRRGDEQYF. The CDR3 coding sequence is TGTGCCAGCAGTCCAAGACGAGGGGATGAGCAGTACTTC.

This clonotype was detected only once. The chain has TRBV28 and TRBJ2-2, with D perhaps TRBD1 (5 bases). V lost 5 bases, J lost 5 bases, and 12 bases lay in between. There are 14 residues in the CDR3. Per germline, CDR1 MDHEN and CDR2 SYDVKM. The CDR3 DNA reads TGTGCCAGCAGTAAATGGGGCAATACCGGGGAGCTGTTTTTT. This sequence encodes CASSKWGNTGELFF. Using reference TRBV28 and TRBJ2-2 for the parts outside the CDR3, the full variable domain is DVKVTQSSRYLVKRTGEKVFLECVQDMDHENMFWYRQDPGLGLRLIYFSYDVKMKEKGDIPEGYSVSREKKERFSLILESASTNQTSMYLCASSKWGNTGELFFGEGSRLTVL.